Here is one TCR beta chain with its context. Clones were sequenced by immunoSEQ multiplex PCR, and TCRdb holds only the in-frame ones, with some missing. The table shows about 70,000 clones, with approximately 92% occurring only once. This CDR3 region has 13 residues. Deletions cut 2 bases from V and 7 bases from J, with 14 bases between. The germline V gene encodes CDR1 GTSNPN and CDR2 SVGIG (reference sequence). The data were obtained in a study of technical replicates of blood from several donors. The V call is TRBV30, the J call TRBJ1-2; D possibly corresponds to TRBD1 (5 bases). Material for sequencing was T cells isolated from PBMCs. This clonotype was obtained from a human donor in good health. The CDR3 spells CAWSTGQNFGYTF. CDR3 DNA: TGTGCCTGGAGTACCGGACAAAATTTTGGCTACACCTTC.